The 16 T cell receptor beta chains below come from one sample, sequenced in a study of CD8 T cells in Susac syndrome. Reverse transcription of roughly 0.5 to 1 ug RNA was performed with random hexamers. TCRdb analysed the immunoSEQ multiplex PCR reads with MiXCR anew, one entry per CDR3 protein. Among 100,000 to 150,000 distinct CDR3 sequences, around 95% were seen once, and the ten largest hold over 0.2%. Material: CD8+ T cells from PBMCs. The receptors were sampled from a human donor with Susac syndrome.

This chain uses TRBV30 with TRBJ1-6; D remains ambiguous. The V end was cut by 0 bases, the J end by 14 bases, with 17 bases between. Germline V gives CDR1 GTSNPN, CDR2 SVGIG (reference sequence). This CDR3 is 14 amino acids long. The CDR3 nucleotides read TGTGCCTGGAGTGTTTCCGGCTTGGCGGAAACCCTCCACTTT. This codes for CAWSVSGLAETLHF.

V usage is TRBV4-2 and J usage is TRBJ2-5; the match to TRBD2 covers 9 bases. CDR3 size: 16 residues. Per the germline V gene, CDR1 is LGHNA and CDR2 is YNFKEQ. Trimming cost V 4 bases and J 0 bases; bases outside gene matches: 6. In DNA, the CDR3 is TGTGCCAGCAGCCCCTCAGCGGGGGGCAACCAAGAGACCCAGTACTTC. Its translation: CASSPSAGGNQETQYF.

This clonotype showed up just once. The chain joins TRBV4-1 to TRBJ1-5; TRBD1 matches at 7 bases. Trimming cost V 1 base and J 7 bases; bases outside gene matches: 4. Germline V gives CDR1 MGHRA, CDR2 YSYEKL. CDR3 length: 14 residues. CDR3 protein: CASSQVTGVQPQHF. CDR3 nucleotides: TGCGCCAGCAGCCAAGTAACAGGGGTACAGCCCCAGCATTTT.

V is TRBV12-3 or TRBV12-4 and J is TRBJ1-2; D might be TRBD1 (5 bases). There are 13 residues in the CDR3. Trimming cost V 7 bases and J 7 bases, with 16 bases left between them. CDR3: CASTPGGAGGYTF. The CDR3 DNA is TGTGCCAGCACCCCGGGAGGGGCGGGTGGCTACACCTTC.

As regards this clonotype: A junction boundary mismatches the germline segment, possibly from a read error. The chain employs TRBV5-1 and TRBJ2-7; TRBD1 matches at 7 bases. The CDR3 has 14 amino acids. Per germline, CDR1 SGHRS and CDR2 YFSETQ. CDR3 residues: CASSLGDSSYEQYF. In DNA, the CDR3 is TGTGCCAGCAGCTTGGGGGACAGCTCCTACGAGCAGTACTTC.

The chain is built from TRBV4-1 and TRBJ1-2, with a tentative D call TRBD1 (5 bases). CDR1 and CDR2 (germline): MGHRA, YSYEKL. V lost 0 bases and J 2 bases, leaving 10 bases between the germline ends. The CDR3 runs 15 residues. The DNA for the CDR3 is TGCGCCAGCAGCCAAGATATTCCAGGGAACTATGGCTACACCTTC. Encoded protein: CASSQDIPGNYGYTF.

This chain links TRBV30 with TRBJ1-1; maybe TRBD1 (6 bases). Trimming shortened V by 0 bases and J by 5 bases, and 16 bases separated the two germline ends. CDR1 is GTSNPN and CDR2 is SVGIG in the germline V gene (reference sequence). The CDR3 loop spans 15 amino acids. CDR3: CAWSVKLGAVTEAFF. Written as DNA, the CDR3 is TGTGCCTGGAGTGTAAAGTTGGGGGCCGTGACTGAAGCTTTCTTT.

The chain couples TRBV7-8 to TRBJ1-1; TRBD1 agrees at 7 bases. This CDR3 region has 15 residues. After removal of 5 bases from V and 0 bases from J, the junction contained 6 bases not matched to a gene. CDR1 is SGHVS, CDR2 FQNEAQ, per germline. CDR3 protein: CASSKTGWLNTEAFF. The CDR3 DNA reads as TGTGCCAGCAGCAAGACAGGGTGGTTGAACACTGAAGCTTTCTTT.

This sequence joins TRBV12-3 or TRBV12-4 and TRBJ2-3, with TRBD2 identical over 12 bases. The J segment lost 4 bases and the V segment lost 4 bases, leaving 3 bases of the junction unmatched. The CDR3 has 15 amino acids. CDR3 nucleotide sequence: TGTGCCAGCAGTTCACTAGCGGGAGGATCAGATACGCAGTATTTT. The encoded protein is CASSSLAGGSDTQYF.

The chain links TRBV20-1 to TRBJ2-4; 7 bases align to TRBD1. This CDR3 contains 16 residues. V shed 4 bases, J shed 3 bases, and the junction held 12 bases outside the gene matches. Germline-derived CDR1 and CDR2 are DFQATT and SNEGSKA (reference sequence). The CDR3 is CSATSPADRDKNIQYF. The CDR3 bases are TGCAGTGCTACTTCGCCCGCCGACAGGGACAAAAACATTCAGTACTTC.

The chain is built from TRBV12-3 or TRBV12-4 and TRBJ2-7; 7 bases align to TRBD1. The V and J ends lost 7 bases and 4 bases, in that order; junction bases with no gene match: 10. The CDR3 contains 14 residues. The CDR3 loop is CASNPRDRPYEQYF. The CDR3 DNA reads TGTGCCAGCAACCCTCGGGACAGACCTTACGAGCAGTACTTC.

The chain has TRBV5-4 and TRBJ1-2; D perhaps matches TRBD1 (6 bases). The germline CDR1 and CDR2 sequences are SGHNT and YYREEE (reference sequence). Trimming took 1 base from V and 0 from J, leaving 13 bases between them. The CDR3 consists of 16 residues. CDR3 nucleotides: TGTGCCAGCAGCTTGAAAGGACAGACACCTAACTATGGCTACACCTTC. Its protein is CASSLKGQTPNYGYTF. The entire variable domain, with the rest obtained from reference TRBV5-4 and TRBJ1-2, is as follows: ETGVTQSPTHLIKTRGQQVTLRCSSQSGHNTVSWYQQALGQGPQFIFQYYREEENGRGNFPPRFSGLQFPNYSSELNVNALELDDSALYLCASSLKGQTPNYGYTFGSGTRLTVV.

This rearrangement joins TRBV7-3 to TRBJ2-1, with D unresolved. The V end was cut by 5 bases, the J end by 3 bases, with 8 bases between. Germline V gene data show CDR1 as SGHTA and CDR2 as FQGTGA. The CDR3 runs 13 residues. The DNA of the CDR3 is TGTGCCAGCAGCCCTGGGGACTACAATGAGCAGTTCTTC. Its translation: CASSPGDYNEQFF.

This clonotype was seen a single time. CDR3 DNA sequence: TGTGCCAGTGCCTCTGTCGGACTAGCGTCAAATGAGCAGTTCTTC. Encoded protein: CASASVGLASNEQFF. V is TRBV19 and J is TRBJ2-1; 9 bases align to TRBD2. J lost 7 bases, V lost 8 bases, and 12 bases had no gene match. CDR3 length equals 15 residues. Germline V gives CDR1 LNHDA, CDR2 SQIVND (reference sequence).

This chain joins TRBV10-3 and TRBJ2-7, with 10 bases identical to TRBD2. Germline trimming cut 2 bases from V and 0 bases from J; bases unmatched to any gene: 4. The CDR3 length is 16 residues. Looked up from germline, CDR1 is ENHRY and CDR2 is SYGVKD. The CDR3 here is CAISEPGTSDSYEQYF. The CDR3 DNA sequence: TGTGCCATCAGTGAGCCGGGGACTAGCGACTCCTACGAGCAGTACTTC.

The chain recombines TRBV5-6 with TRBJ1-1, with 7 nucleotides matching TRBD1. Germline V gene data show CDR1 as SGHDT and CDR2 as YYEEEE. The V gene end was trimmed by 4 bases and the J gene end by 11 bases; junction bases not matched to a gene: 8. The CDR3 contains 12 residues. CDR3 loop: CASSPGEGAAFF. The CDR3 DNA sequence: TGTGCCAGCAGCCCTGGTGAGGGGGCGGCTTTCTTT.